The present T cell receptor (beta chain) was sequenced within a study of technical replicates of blood from a few donors. Assay: immunoSEQ multiplex PCR; the TCRdb copy retains only in-frame clones and omits some. The sample carries over 90,000 clones, about 95% recorded once. CDR3 length equals 13 residues. Trimming took 2 bases from V and 5 from J, leaving 9 bases between them. Germline CDR1 SNHLY, CDR2 FYNNEI. The sequence came from a human donor in good health. The sequencing input was T cells isolated from PBMCs. The rearrangement joins TRBV2 to TRBJ1-2; a weak D match, TRBD1 (6 bases). CDR3 protein: CASSEHRVYGYTF. CDR3 DNA sequence: TGTGCCAGCAGTGAACACAGGGTTTATGGCTACACCTTC.